These 15 T cell receptor beta chains originate from one sample sequenced in a study of Graves' ophthalmopathy and Graves' hyperthyroidism. The authors amplified TCR beta CDR3 regions, and they did so from RNA transcripts for repertoire sequencing. The authors performed first-round RT-PCR with HTBI primers and then a second-round multiplex PCR. TCRdb re-derived calls from the multiplex PCR reads in MiXCR, one entry per CDR3 protein. The sample includes about 220,000 distinct CDR3 sequences, roughly 21% of them seen just once. The sample was peripheral blood. These TCRs come from a woman between 45 and 60 years old with Graves' ophthalmopathy.

This clonotype was detected only a few times. The rearrangement links TRBV3-1 to TRBJ2-4; the D gene is possibly TRBD2 (6 bases). Germline V CDR1 and CDR2: LGHDT, YNNKEL (reference sequence). Trimming took 4 bases from V and 7 from J, leaving 20 bases between them. The CDR3 loop spans 16 amino acids. The CDR3 DNA follows: TGTGCCAGCAGCCTCCAACCTTCCGGGAGCGGGAACATTCAGTACTTC. Its translation: CASSLQPSGSGNIQYF.

This clonotype ranks as medium-sized. V usage is TRBV12-3 or TRBV12-4 and J usage is TRBJ1-1, with a tentative D call TRBD1 (5 bases). V dropped 4 bases and J dropped 1 base, with 13 bases sitting between them. The CDR3 loop spans 15 amino acids. CDR3 nucleotide sequence: TGTGCCAGCAGTTCCGGGGGTGGAGGGAACACTGAAGCTTTCTTT. Its translation: CASSSGGGGNTEAFF.

This clonotype was recorded at least ten times. The J gene is TRBJ2-5, the V gene TRBV15; D gene uncertain. V lost 0 bases and J 5 bases, leaving 4 bases between the germline ends. The germline V gene has CDR1 LNHNV and CDR2 YYDKDF (reference sequence). The CDR3 extends over 12 amino acids. The CDR3: CATSRDVETQYF. In nucleotides, the CDR3 is TGTGCCACCAGCAGAGATGTGGAGACCCAGTACTTC.

In its sample, this clonotype was seen many times. The chain employs TRBV19 and TRBJ2-5; possibly TRBD2 for D (6 bases). Germline V gene data show CDR1 as LNHDA and CDR2 as SQIVND (reference sequence). Trimming removed 1 base at V and 5 bases at J, with 14 bases between. The CDR3 is made up of 15 amino acids. CDR3 DNA sequence: TGTGCCAGTAGTATAGCGGGAGAGGTTAAGGAGACCCAGTACTTC. Protein: CASSIAGEVKETQYF.

The sample holds many counts of this clonotype. The CDR3 sequence is CASSKNAPGQETQYF. The CDR3 DNA sequence: TGTGCCAGCAGCAAAAACGCCCCCGGGCAAGAGACCCAGTACTTC. J is TRBJ2-5 and V is TRBV27, with no clear D. The germline V gene encodes CDR1 MNHEY and CDR2 SMNVEV (reference sequence). This CDR3 has 15 amino acids. Trimming took 6 bases from V and 2 from J, leaving 16 bases between them.

Only one count was recorded for this clonotype. The CDR3 protein is CSARGDRAGGYTF. The DNA for the CDR3 is TGCAGTGCTAGGGGGGACAGGGCAGGTGGCTACACCTTC. The chain combines TRBV20-1 with TRBJ1-2; 9 bases map to TRBD1. This CDR3 is built from 13 residues. The germline V gene has CDR1 DFQATT and CDR2 SNEGSKA (reference sequence). V dropped 3 bases and J dropped 7; count of bases not matched to a gene: 6.

This clonotype came up many times. V gene TRBV11-2 combines with J gene TRBJ2-7; 8 bases fit TRBD1. The CDR3 length is 18 residues. With V trimmed by 3 bases and J by 4 bases, 17 bases remained unmatched. Germline V gene data show CDR1 as SGHAT and CDR2 as FQNNGV. The CDR3 loop reads CASSFRTGTHQGHYEQYF. The CDR3 DNA reads TGTGCCAGCAGCTTCAGGACAGGGACACACCAGGGTCATTACGAGCAGTACTTC.

This clonotype was detected ten times or more. V usage is TRBV7-2 and J usage is TRBJ2-2, with unresolved D. Germline assignment: CDR1 SGHTA and CDR2 FQGNSA. This CDR3 is 13 amino acids long. V gave up 1 base and J gave up 3 bases, with 3 bases separating them. CDR3 sequence: CASSLVHTGELFF. The CDR3 bases are TGTGCCAGCAGCTTAGTCCACACCGGGGAGCTGTTTTTT.

This clonotype was observed a single time. CDR3 protein: CASSSTRRGKEGGYTF. The CDR3 coding sequence is TGTGCCAGCAGCTCAACCAGGCGGGGTAAAGAAGGCGGCTACACCTTC. The V gene is TRBV11-2, the J gene TRBJ1-2; the D is unclear. The CDR3 is 16 amino acids. CDR1 is SGHAT, CDR2 FQNNGV, per germline. The germline V and J ends were trimmed by 4 bases and 8 bases, with 23 bases remaining between them.

This clonotype was detected ten times or more. The V and J genes are TRBV2 and TRBJ1-1, with D hard to call. The CDR3 sequence is 13 residues long. The germline V and J ends were trimmed by 1 base and 6 bases, with 9 bases remaining between them. CDR1 and CDR2 from the germline V gene are SNHLY and FYNNEI. CDR3 residues: CASSEVSGAEAFF. CDR3 coding DNA: TGTGCCAGCAGTGAAGTTTCTGGGGCTGAAGCTTTCTTT.

The table lists this clonotype with many counts. The chain uses TRBV5-1 and TRBJ1-3; unclear D gene. Per germline, CDR1 SGHRS and CDR2 YFSETQ. The CDR3 totals 15 residues. V was cut by 1 base and J by 2 bases, with 10 bases left in between. The CDR3 nucleotides read TGCGCCAGCAGCTTGATTCCCCCGCCTGGAAACACCATATATTTT. Translation gives CASSLIPPPGNTIYF.

The chain joins TRBV6-1 to TRBJ2-2; 7 bases are shared with TRBD2. With 2 bases clipped from V and 4 bases from J, the junction kept 7 bases outside the gene matches. From germline, CDR1 is MNHNS and CDR2 SASEGT. The CDR3 sequence is 16 residues long. This CDR3 is CASSEWRETRTGELFF. CDR3 sequence (DNA): TGTGCCAGCAGTGAATGGCGGGAGACACGCACCGGGGAGCTGTTTTTT.

The table lists this clonotype with many counts. The chain has TRBV29-1 and TRBJ2-2, with 13 nucleotides matching TRBD2. Germline V gene sequence: CDR1 SQVTM, CDR2 ANQGSEA. V dropped 4 bases and J dropped 5; count of bases not matched to a gene: 7. This CDR3 spans 16 amino acids. This CDR3 reads CSVGRLAGGGTGELFF. The CDR3 bases are TGCAGCGTTGGGCGACTAGCGGGAGGCGGAACCGGGGAGCTGTTTTTT.

The V and J genes are TRBV6-2 or TRBV6-3 and TRBJ1-2; the D is unclear. V was clipped by 7 bases and J by 4 bases, with 10 bases between them. CDR1 and CDR2 from the germline V gene are MNHEY and SVGEGT. CDR3 length equals 12 residues. The CDR3 region has the DNA TGTGCCAGCACCCAAGAGAGCTATGGCTACACCTTC. Translation: CASTQESYGYTF.

The table lists this clonotype with many counts. This chain links TRBV2 with TRBJ1-2, with D perhaps TRBD1 (5 bases). Between the trimmed V and J ends, which lost 8 bases and 4 bases, there was a span of 11 bases. From germline, CDR1 is SNHLY and CDR2 FYNNEI. The CDR3 extends over 12 amino acids. The CDR3 DNA follows: TGTGCCAGCGGATCAGGGACCTATGGCTACACCTTC. Translated: CASGSGTYGYTF. Full variable domain (remainder filled in from reference TRBV2 and TRBJ1-2): EPEVTQTPSHQVTQMGQEVILRCVPISNHLYFYWYRQILGQKVEFLVSFYNNEISEKSEIFDDQFSVERPDGSNFTLKIRSTKLEDSAMYFCASGSGTYGYTFGSGTRLTVV.